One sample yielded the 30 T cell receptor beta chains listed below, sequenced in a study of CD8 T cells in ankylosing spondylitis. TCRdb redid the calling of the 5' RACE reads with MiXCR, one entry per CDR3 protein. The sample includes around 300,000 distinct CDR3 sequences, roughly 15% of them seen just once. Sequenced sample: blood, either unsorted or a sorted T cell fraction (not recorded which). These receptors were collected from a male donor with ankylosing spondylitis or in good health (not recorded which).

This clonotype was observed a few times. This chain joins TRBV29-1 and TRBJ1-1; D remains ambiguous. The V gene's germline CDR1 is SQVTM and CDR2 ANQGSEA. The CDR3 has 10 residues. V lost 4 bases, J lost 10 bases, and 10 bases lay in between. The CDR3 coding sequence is TGCAGCGTTGCTGCGAGTATAGCTTTCTTT. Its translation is CSVAASIAFF.

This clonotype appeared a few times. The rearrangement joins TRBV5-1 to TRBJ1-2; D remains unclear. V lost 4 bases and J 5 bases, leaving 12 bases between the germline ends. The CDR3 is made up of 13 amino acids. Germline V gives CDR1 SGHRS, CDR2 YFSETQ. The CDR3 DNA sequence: TGCGCCAGCAGCGGAGGTGGACTGTATGGCTACACCTTC. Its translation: CASSGGGLYGYTF.

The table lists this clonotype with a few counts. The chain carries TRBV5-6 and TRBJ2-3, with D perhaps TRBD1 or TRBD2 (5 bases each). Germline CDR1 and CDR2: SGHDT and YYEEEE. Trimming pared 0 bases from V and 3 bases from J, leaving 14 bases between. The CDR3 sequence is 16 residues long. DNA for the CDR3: TGTGCCAGCAGCTTGGGGGGACGGCTAGCTACAGATACGCAGTATTTT. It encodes CASSLGGRLATDTQYF.

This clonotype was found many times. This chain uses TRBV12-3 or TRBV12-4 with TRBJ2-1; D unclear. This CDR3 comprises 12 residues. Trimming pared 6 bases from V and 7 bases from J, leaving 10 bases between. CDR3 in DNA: TGTGCCAGCAGCCCGACCCCGAATGAGCAGTTCTTC. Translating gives CASSPTPNEQFF.

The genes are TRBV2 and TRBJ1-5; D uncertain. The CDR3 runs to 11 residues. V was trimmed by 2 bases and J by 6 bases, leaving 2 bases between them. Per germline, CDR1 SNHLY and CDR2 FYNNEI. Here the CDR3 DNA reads TGTGCCAGCAGTGAAAGTCAGCCCCAGCATTTT. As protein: CASSESQPQHF.

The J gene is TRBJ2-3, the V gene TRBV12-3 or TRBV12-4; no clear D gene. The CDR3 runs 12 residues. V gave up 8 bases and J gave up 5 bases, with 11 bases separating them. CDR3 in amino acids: CASGLMGDTQYF. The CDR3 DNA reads TGTGCCAGCGGTCTTATGGGAGATACGCAGTATTTT.

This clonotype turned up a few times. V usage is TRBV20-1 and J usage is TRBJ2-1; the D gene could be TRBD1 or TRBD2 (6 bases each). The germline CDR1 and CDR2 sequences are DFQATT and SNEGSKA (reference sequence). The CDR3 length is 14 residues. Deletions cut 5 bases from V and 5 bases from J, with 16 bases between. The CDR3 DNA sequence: TGCAGTGCTCCTCGACTAGGGGGGAACAATGAGCAGTTCTTC. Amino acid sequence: CSAPRLGGNNEQFF.

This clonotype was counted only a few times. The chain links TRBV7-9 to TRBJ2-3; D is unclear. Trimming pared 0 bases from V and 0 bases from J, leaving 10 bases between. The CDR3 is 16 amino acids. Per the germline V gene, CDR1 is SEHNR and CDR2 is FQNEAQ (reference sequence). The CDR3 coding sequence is TGTGCCAGCAGCTTAGCGGGCATGCCTAGCACAGATACGCAGTATTTT. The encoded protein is CASSLAGMPSTDTQYF.

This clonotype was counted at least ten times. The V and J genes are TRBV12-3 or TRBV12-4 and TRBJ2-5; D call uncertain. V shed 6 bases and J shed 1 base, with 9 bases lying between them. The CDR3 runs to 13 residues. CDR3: CASRSDIQETQYF. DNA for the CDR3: TGTGCCAGCAGGTCCGACATCCAAGAGACCCAGTACTTC.

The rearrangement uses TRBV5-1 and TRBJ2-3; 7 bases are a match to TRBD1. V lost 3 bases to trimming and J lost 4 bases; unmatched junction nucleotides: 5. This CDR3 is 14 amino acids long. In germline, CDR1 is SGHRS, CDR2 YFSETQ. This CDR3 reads CASSSRDSSDTQYF. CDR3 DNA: TGCGCCAGCAGCTCCCGGGACAGTTCAGATACGCAGTATTTT.

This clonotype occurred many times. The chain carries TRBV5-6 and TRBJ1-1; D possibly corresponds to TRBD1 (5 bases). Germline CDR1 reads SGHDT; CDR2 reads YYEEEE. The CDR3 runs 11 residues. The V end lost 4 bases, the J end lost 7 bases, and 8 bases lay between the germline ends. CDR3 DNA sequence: TGTGCCAGCAGCCGACAGTTTGAAGCTTTCTTT. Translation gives CASSRQFEAFF.

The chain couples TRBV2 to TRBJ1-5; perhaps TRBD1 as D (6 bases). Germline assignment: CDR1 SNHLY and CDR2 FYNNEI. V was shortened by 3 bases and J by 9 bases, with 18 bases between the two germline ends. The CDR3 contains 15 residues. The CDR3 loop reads CASSEPGTRRRPQHF. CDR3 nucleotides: TGTGCCAGCAGTGAGCCCGGGACACGGAGGAGGCCCCAGCATTTT.

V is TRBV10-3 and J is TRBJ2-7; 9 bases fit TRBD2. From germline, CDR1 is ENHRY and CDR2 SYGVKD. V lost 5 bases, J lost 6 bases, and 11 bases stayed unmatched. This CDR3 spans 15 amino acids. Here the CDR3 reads CAISSWKRGVAEQYF. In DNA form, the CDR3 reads TGTGCCATCAGTTCGTGGAAGCGGGGGGTAGCCGAGCAGTACTTC.

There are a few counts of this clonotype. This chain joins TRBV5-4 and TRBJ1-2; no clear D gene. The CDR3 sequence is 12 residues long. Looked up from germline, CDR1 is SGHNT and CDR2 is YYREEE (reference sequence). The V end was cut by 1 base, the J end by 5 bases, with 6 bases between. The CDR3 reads CASSLQEYGYTF. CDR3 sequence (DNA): TGTGCCAGCAGCTTGCAGGAGTATGGCTACACCTTC. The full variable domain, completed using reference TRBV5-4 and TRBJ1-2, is ETGVTQSPTHLIKTRGQQVTLRCSSQSGHNTVSWYQQALGQGPQFIFQYYREEENGRGNFPPRFSGLQFPNYSSELNVNALELDDSALYLCASSLQEYGYTFGSGTRLTVV.

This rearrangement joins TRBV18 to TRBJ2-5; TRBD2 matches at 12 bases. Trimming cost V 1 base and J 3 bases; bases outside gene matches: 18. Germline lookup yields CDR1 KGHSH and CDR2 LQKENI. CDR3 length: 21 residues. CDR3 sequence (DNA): TGTGCCAGCTCACCACGGCCAACCCAACTAGCGGGGGGCGCCCACAAAGAGACCCAGTACTTC. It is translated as CASSPRPTQLAGGAHKETQYF.

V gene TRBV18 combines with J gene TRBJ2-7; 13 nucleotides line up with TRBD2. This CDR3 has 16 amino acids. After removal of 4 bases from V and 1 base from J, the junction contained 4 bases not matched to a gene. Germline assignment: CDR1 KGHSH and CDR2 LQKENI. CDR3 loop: CASSLGTSGTSYEQYF. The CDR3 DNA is TGTGCCAGCTCACTCGGGACTAGCGGGACGTCCTACGAGCAGTACTTC.

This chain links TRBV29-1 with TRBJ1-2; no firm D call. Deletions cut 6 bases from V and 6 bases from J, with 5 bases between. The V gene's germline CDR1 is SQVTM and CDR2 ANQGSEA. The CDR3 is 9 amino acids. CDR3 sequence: CSVADGYTF. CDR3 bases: TGCAGCGTAGCGGATGGCTACACCTTC. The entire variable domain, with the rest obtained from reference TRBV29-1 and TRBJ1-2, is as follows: SAVISQKPSRDICQRGTSLTIQCQVDSQVTMMFWYRQQPGQSLTLIATANQGSEATYESGFVIDKFPISRPNLTFSTLTVSNMSPEDSSIYLCSVADGYTFGSGTRLTVV.

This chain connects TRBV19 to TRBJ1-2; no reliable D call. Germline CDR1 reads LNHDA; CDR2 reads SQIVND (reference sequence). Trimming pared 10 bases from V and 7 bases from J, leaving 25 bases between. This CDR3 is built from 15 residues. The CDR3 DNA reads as TGTGCCACCTCCTATAAATCCGTTTCGGTCGTTGGCTACACCTTC. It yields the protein CATSYKSVSVVGYTF.

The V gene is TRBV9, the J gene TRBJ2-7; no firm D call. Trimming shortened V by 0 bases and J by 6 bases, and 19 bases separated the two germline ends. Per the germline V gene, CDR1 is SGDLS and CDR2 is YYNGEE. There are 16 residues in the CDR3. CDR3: CASSVDPFSLRSEQYF. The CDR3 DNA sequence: TGTGCCAGCAGCGTAGACCCCTTCTCGCTACGTTCCGAGCAGTACTTC.

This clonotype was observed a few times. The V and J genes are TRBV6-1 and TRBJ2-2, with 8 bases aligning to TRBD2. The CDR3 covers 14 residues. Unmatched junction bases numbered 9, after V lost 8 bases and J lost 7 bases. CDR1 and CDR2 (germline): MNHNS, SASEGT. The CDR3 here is CASRGGTILGELFF. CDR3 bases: TGTGCCAGCCGGGGGGGAACGATTCTCGGGGAGCTGTTTTTT.

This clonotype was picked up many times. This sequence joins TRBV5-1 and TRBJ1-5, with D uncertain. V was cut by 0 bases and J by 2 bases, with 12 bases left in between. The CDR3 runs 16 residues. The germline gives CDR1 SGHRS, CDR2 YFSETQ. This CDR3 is CASSLDPVAGNQPQHF. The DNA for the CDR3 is TGCGCCAGCAGCTTGGACCCCGTCGCTGGCAATCAGCCCCAGCATTTT.

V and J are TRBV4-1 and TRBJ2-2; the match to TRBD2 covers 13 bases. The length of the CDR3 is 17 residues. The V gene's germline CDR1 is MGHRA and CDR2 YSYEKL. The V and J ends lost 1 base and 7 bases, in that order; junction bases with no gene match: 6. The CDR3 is CASSQGQGLAGVGELFF. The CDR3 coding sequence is TGCGCCAGCAGCCAAGGGCAAGGACTAGCGGGAGTCGGGGAGCTGTTTTTT.

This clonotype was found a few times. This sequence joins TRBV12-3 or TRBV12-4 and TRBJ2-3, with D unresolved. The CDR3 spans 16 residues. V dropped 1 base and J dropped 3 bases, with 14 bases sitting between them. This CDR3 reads CASSLGGLIGTDTQYF. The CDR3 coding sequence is TGTGCCAGCAGTTTAGGGGGTCTAATTGGTACAGATACGCAGTATTTT.

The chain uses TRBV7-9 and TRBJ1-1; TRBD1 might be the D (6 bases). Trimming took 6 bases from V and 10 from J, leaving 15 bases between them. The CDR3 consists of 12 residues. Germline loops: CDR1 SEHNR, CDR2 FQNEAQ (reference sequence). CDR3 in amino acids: CASSTQGSGAFF. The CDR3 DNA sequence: TGTGCCAGCAGTACCCAGGGGAGTGGAGCTTTCTTT.

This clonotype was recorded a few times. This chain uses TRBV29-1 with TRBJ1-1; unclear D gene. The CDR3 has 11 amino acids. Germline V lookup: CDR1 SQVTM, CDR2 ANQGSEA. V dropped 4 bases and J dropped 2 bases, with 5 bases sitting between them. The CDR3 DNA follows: TGCAGCGTTGCTCCTAACACTGAAGCTTTCTTT. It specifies CSVAPNTEAFF.

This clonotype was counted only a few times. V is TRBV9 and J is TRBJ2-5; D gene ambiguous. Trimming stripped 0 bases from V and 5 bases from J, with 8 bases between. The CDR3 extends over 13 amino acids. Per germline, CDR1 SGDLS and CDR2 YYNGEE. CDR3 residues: CASSVGGAETQYF. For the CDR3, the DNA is TGTGCCAGCAGCGTAGGGGGTGCGGAGACCCAGTACTTC.

CDR3 in amino acids: CASSGDSLNTEAFF. As DNA, the CDR3 is TGCGCCAGCAGCGGGGACAGCTTGAACACTGAAGCTTTCTTT. The rearrangement links TRBV5-1 to TRBJ1-1, with 7 bases that match TRBD1. Germline CDR1 and CDR2: SGHRS and YFSETQ. Trimming removed 4 bases from V and 0 bases from J; junction bases left unmatched: 3. The CDR3 covers 14 residues.

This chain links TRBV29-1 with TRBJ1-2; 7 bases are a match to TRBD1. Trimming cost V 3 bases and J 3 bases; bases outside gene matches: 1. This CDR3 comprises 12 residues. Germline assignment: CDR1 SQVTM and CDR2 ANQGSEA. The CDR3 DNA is TGCAGCGTTGATACAGGGGACTATGGCTACACCTTC. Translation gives CSVDTGDYGYTF.

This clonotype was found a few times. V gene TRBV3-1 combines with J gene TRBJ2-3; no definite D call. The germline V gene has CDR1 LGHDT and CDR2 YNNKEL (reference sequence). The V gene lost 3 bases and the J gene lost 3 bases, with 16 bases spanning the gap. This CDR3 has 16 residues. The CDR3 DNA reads TGTGCCAGCAGCCAGGAACTGCGCCGACTGACAGATACGCAGTATTTT. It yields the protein CASSQELRRLTDTQYF.

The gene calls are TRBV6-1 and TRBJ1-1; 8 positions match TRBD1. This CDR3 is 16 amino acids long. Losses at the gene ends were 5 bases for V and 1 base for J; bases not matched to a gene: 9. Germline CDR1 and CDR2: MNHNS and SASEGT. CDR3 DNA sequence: TGTGCCAGCAGTCGCTGGGGGGGGACAGGGAACACTGAAGCTTTCTTT. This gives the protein CASSRWGGTGNTEAFF.